A selection of T cell receptor beta chains follows, all from one sample in a study of blood T cell repertoires in COVID-19. Method: immunoSEQ multiplex PCR; TCRdb's copy keeps in-frame clones and lacks some. Here the sample spans about 250,000 clones, over 75% being singletons. The material sequenced was PBMCs or T cells enriched from blood (not recorded which). The receptors originated from a man between 18 and 29 years old who had recovered from COVID-19. Each CDR3 is given with its conserved first and last residue. Fields, in order: clone size, V gene, D gene, J gene, CDR3 DNA, CDR3 protein. The D gene is left open where the match is weak. Clone size is given for some rows only: seen once, a few or many times, or a class if the clone is expanded.

.	TRBV11-2	TRBD1	TRBJ1-2	TGTGCCAGCAGCTCAGGACAGGGGGCGAACTATGGCTACACCTTC	CASSSGQGANYGYTF
.	TRBV5-8	.	TRBJ2-3	TGTGCCAGCAGCTTGGGGACTGGGAAAACAGATACGCAGTATTTT	CASSLGTGKTDTQYF
.	TRBV5-1	TRBD1	TRBJ2-1	TGCGCCAGCAGCTCACATACCCCGGGACAGGGGGTCGGATTTTACAATGAGCAGTTCTTC	CASSSHTPGQGVGFYNEQFF
.	TRBV5-1	.	TRBJ1-1	TGCGCCAGCAGCTTGGCCGGGACATCGAACACTGAAGCTTTCTTT	CASSLAGTSNTEAFF
.	TRBV3-1/TRBV3-2	.	TRBJ2-1	TGTGCCAGCAGCCAACTGTGGGCCAATGAGCAGTTCTTC	CASSQLWANEQFF
.	TRBV5-1	.	TRBJ1-1	TGCGCCAGCAGCTGGGCGAATAAGAACACTGAAGCTTTCTTT	CASSWANKNTEAFF
.	TRBV7-8	.	TRBJ2-1	TGTGCCAGCAGCGAGACTGGAAACTCCTACAATGAGCAGTTCTTC	CASSETGNSYNEQFF
.	TRBV6-5	TRBD1	TRBJ1-2	TGTGCCAGCAGTTACACGAGAACAGGGGACGGTTATGGCTACACCTTC	CASSYTRTGDGYGYTF
.	TRBV6-4	TRBD1	TRBJ1-4	TGTGCCAGCAGTGAACAGGGGTCAGAAAAACTGTTTTTT	CASSEQGSEKLFF
.	TRBV5-6	TRBD2	TRBJ2-7	TGTGCCAGCAGCTTCTCCAGGGAGGGGCAGTACTTC	CASSFSREGQYF
.	TRBV27	TRBD2	TRBJ2-5	TGTGCCAGCAGCCTTAGCGGGATGAATCAAGAGACCCAGTACTTC	CASSLSGMNQETQYF
.	TRBV19	TRBD1	TRBJ1-2	TGTGCCAGTAGTACCGACAGGGGGCGAAACTATGGCTACACCTTC	CASSTDRGRNYGYTF
.	TRBV6-4	TRBD2	TRBJ2-3	TGTGCCAGCAGTCCGACTAGCGGGAGGGCAGATACGCAGTATTTT	CASSPTSGRADTQYF
.	TRBV11-1	TRBD2	TRBJ2-7	TGTGCCAGCAGCTTGTATGGGACTAGCGGCTCCTACGAGCAGTACTTC	CASSLYGTSGSYEQYF
.	TRBV27	.	TRBJ1-5	TGTGCCAGCAGCCTACGGGGGGGTAGGAATCAGCCCCAGCATTTT	CASSLRGGRNQPQHF
.	TRBV18	TRBD1	TRBJ2-5	TGTGCCAGCTCACCGAGACAGGGAGTTTTACAAGAAGAGACCCAGTACTTC	CASSPRQGVLQEETQYF
.	TRBV19	.	TRBJ1-2	TGTGCCAGTAGTATTGAGAGACAGTCCAACTATGGCTACACCTTC	CASSIERQSNYGYTF
.	TRBV9	TRBD1	TRBJ2-3	TGTGCCAGCAGCGACCACGGACAGGACCTCTTTAATACGCAGTATTTT	CASSDHGQDLFNTQYF
.	TRBV2	.	TRBJ2-3	TGTGCCAGTTCCCTAGTCGTAGATACGCAGTATTTT	CASSLVVDTQYF
.	TRBV27	.	TRBJ2-7	TGTGCCAGCAGTTTCCTGGGGCTGGTTGGCGAGCAGTACTTC	CASSFLGLVGEQYF
.	TRBV28	TRBD1	TRBJ1-2	TGTGCCAGCAGAGACAGGGGGCAAGTCTATGGCTACACCTTC	CASRDRGQVYGYTF
once	TRBV11-2	.	TRBJ2-2	TGTGCCAGCAGCTTACCCAGCGAGAACACCGGGGAGCTGTTTTTT	CASSLPSENTGELFF
once	TRBV7-9	.	TRBJ1-1	TGTGCCAGCAGCTTAGCGTTCGCGCTTACTGAAGCTTTCTTT	CASSLAFALTEAFF
.	TRBV7-2	.	TRBJ1-2	TGTGCCAGCAGTTCGCAGGCGGGGGATGGCTACACCTTC	CASSSQAGDGYTF